The sample holds many counts of the clone carrying this T cell receptor beta chain. These data are taken from a study of T-cell reconstitution after alpha-beta-depleted transplantation in children. Researchers prepared the TCRbeta library using unique molecular identifiers, the study reports. In TCRdb, the PCR reads were re-called with MiXCR into one record per CDR3 protein. This sample has 200,000 to 250,000 distinct CDR3 sequences, with 12% found just once. Germline CDR1 is SGHRS and CDR2 is YFSETQ. With 5 bases clipped from V and 8 bases from J, the junction kept 9 bases outside the gene matches. The CDR3 extends over 14 amino acids.

This chain joins TRBV5-1 and TRBJ1-4, with 7 bases identical to TRBD1. Sequencing used PBMCs from the stem cell graft donor, obtained from the stem cell graft. The receptor's source is a human donor who donated a stem cell graft to a child with acute lymphoblastic leukemia. The CDR3 nucleotides are TGCGCCAGCAGTTCCGGACAGGACGGAGAAAAACTGTTTTTT. Its translation: CASSSGQDGEKLFF.